The 22 T cell receptor beta chains below come from one sample, sequenced in a study of blood T cell repertoires in COVID-19. TCRdb's copy holds only in-frame clones and misses some; the assay was immunoSEQ multiplex PCR. This sample yields approximately 270,000 clones, of which approximately 86% are seen a single time; 0.85% to 1% belongs to the top ten. The sequencing input was peripheral blood. Receptor source: a human donor with COVID-19, enrolled during active disease. The donor label of this sample is uncertain.

The chain uses TRBV19 and TRBJ2-1; TRBD2 matches 12 bases. The CDR3 runs to 19 residues. Germline V CDR1 and CDR2: LNHDA, SQIVND (reference sequence). The J segment lost 0 bases and the V segment lost 5 bases, leaving 11 bases of the junction unmatched. The DNA of the CDR3 is TGTGCCAGTAGTCCGAGGGGGACTAGCGGGCAGAGCTCCTACAATGAGCAGTTCTTC. It specifies CASSPRGTSGQSSYNEQFF.

V is TRBV7-2 and J is TRBJ1-1; 8 bases match TRBD1. Germline V gives CDR1 SGHTA, CDR2 FQGNSA. The V segment lost 5 bases and the J segment 8 bases; nucleotides outside the gene matches: 10. The CDR3 is 14 amino acids. The CDR3, as DNA: TGTGCCAGCAGCCCCATGTTAAGGACAGGGGAAGCTTTCTTT. It is translated as CASSPMLRTGEAFF. The full variable domain, with the rest looked up from reference TRBV7-2 and TRBJ1-1, is GAGVSQSPSNKVTEKGKDVELRCDPISGHTALYWYRQSLGQGLEFLIYFQGNSAPDKSGLPSDRFSAERTGGSVSTLTIQRTQQEDSAVYLCASSPMLRTGEAFFGQGTRLTVV.

The chain links TRBV12-5 to TRBJ1-2; no clear D gene. Germline V gene sequence: CDR1 LGHNT, CDR2 FRNRAP. The CDR3 has 14 amino acids. V was clipped by 0 bases and J by 1 base, with 6 bases between them. CDR3 in amino acids: CASGLVVSNYGYTF. The CDR3 DNA follows: TGTGCTAGTGGTTTGGTAGTCAGTAACTATGGCTACACCTTC.

DNA for the CDR3: TGCGCCAGCAGCTCGGGGACAGAAGTCGGGGAAAAACTGTTTTTT. Translated: CASSSGTEVGEKLFF. The J gene is TRBJ1-4, the V gene TRBV5-1, with 7 bases lining up with TRBD1. Trimming removed 3 bases from V and 8 bases from J; junction bases left unmatched: 10. The CDR3 spans 15 residues. Germline V gene data show CDR1 as SGHRS and CDR2 as YFSETQ. The whole variable domain, remainder taken from reference TRBV5-1 and TRBJ1-4, is KAGVTQTPRYLIKTRGQQVTLSCSPISGHRSVSWYQQTPGQGLQFLFEYFSETQRNKGNFPGRFSGRQFSNSRSEMNVSTLELGDSALYLCASSSGTEVGEKLFFGSGTQLSVL.

This chain links TRBV28 with TRBJ1-2; 7 positions agree with TRBD1. The CDR3 extends over 13 amino acids. The J segment lost 8 bases and the V segment lost 2 bases, leaving 5 bases of the junction unmatched. Germline CDR1 and CDR2: MDHEN and SYDVKM. The CDR3: CASSLGQGGGYTF. The CDR3 DNA reads TGTGCCAGCAGTTTAGGGCAGGGGGGAGGCTACACCTTC.

The rearrangement joins TRBV5-8 to TRBJ1-1; D ambiguous. Germline assignment: CDR1 SGHTS and CDR2 YDEGEE. This CDR3 is 13 amino acids long. Trimming pared 3 bases from V and 6 bases from J, leaving 12 bases between. The CDR3 sequence: CASSWRRPSEAFF. The DNA of the CDR3 is TGTGCCAGCAGCTGGAGACGGCCCTCTGAAGCTTTCTTT.

The rearrangement uses TRBV9 and TRBJ1-1; TRBD1 might be the D (6 bases). Per the germline V gene, CDR1 is SGDLS and CDR2 is YYNGEE. The CDR3 totals 14 residues. Trimming pared 0 bases from V and 6 bases from J, leaving 12 bases between. CDR3: CASSVEGGLAEAFF. As DNA, the CDR3 is TGTGCCAGCAGCGTAGAGGGGGGGCTCGCTGAAGCTTTCTTT.

The chain is built from TRBV3-1 (or the pseudogene TRBV3-2) and TRBJ2-1; 10 bases map to TRBD2. This CDR3 comprises 16 residues. The germline CDR1 and CDR2 sequences are LGHDT and YNNKEL (reference sequence). Trimming removed 4 bases from V and 5 bases from J; junction bases left unmatched: 8. CDR3 sequence: CASSLPLAGAHNEQFF. In DNA, the CDR3 is TGTGCCAGCAGCCTCCCCCTAGCGGGAGCCCACAATGAGCAGTTCTTC.

The chain links TRBV27 to TRBJ1-2; 9 positions agree with TRBD1. Germline V gene data show CDR1 as MNHEY and CDR2 as SMNVEV (reference sequence). This CDR3 is 15 amino acids long. V lost 5 bases and J lost 3; bases outside the gene matches: 7. As DNA, the CDR3 is TGTGCCAGCAGTCCGAGACAGGGGGGGGACTATGGCTACACCTTC. It codes for CASSPRQGGDYGYTF.

The V and J genes are TRBV9 and TRBJ2-3; D gene unclear. The CDR3 runs 13 residues. Germline V gene sequence: CDR1 SGDLS, CDR2 YYNGEE. Trimming cost V 4 bases and J 4 bases, with 10 bases left between them. The CDR3 nucleotides are TGTGCCAGCAGCCATAACCGGGCAGATACGCAGTATTTT. Protein product: CASSHNRADTQYF.

The chain links TRBV12-3 or TRBV12-4 to TRBJ2-1; 7 bases are shared with TRBD2. The V and J ends lost 6 bases and 9 bases, in that order; junction bases with no gene match: 8. CDR3 length: 13 residues. CDR3 residues: CASSPGGGREQFF. DNA for the CDR3: TGTGCCAGCAGCCCTGGGGGGGGACGTGAGCAGTTCTTC.

There are a few counts of this clone. The V and J genes are TRBV7-2 and TRBJ2-3; no clear D gene. The V gene's germline CDR1 is SGHTA and CDR2 FQGNSA. This CDR3 comprises 16 residues. V gave up 2 bases and J gave up 4 bases, with 16 bases separating them. This CDR3 is CASSLSPRVVSDTQYF. DNA for the CDR3: TGTGCCAGCAGCTTATCCCCGAGAGTTGTTTCAGATACGCAGTATTTT.

The gene calls are TRBV3-1 (or the pseudogene TRBV3-2) and TRBJ2-1; 8 positions match TRBD2. Germline CDR1 and CDR2: LGHDT and YNNKEL (reference sequence). The CDR3 extends over 16 amino acids. Trimming cost V 4 bases and J 3 bases; bases outside gene matches: 8. CDR3 sequence: CASSLEPGLDYNEQFF. The CDR3 DNA is TGTGCCAGCAGCCTGGAACCGGGACTAGACTACAATGAGCAGTTCTTC.

This clone was seen only once. The gene calls are TRBV28 and TRBJ1-1, with TRBD1 as a possible D gene (6 bases). Germline CDR1 MDHEN, CDR2 SYDVKM. The CDR3 has 16 amino acids. V lost 3 bases and J 2 bases, leaving 16 bases between the germline ends. Here the CDR3 reads CASSFAGVAQNTEAFF. DNA of the CDR3: TGTGCCAGCAGTTTCGCAGGGGTGGCACAAAACACTGAAGCTTTCTTT.

CDR3 amino acids: CAWSVGQGNEKLFF. The CDR3 bases are TGTGCCTGGAGTGTGGGGCAGGGGAATGAAAAACTGTTTTTT. The rearrangement joins TRBV30 to TRBJ1-4; the D gene is possibly TRBD1 (6 bases). Germline V gene lookup returns CDR1 GTSNPN and CDR2 SVGIG (reference sequence). The germline V and J ends were trimmed by 0 bases and 5 bases, with 10 bases remaining between them. The CDR3 loop spans 14 amino acids.

The rearrangement links TRBV28 to TRBJ1-1, with D possibly matching TRBD1 (5 bases). This CDR3 comprises 13 residues. The V and J ends lost 4 bases and 8 bases respectively, with 14 bases between them. Germline-derived CDR1 and CDR2 are MDHEN and SYDVKM. CDR3 sequence: CASSYPQGLEAFF. Written as DNA, the CDR3 is TGTGCCAGCAGTTACCCCCAGGGCCTGGAAGCTTTCTTT.

J is TRBJ1-1 and V is TRBV5-6, with no clear D. From germline, CDR1 is SGHDT and CDR2 YYEEEE. The V end lost 1 base, the J end lost 1 base, and 5 bases lay between the germline ends. The CDR3 totals 13 residues. CDR3 nucleotides: TGTGCCAGCAGCTTGAATAGGAACACTGAAGCTTTCTTT. Amino acids: CASSLNRNTEAFF.

The chain employs TRBV5-1 and TRBJ2-5; TRBD1 matches at 10 bases. Per germline, CDR1 SGHRS and CDR2 YFSETQ. Germline trimming cut 3 bases from V and 5 bases from J; bases unmatched to any gene: 10. CDR3 length: 16 amino acids. This CDR3 reads CASSSYRQGAGETQYF. The DNA for the CDR3 is TGCGCCAGCAGCTCGTACAGACAGGGGGCAGGGGAGACCCAGTACTTC.

The CDR3 sequence: CASSPNEYF. Here the CDR3 DNA reads TGTGCCAGCAGCCCTAACGAGTATTTT. This rearrangement joins TRBV28 to TRBJ2-3; D gene uncertain. The V and J ends lost 6 bases and 13 bases respectively, with 8 bases between them. The CDR3 has 9 amino acids. Per germline, CDR1 MDHEN and CDR2 SYDVKM.

This clone was seen only a few times. The CDR3 sequence is CATSKGELLFGEQFF. As DNA, the CDR3 is TGCGCCACGTCAAAGGGGGAGTTGTTGTTTGGTGAGCAGTTCTTC. The rearrangement joins TRBV5-1 to TRBJ2-1; tentative D call: TRBD1 (6 bases). Germline V CDR1 and CDR2: SGHRS, YFSETQ. Trimming took 9 bases from V and 9 from J, leaving 25 bases between them. This CDR3 spans 15 amino acids. The full variable domain, with the rest looked up from reference TRBV5-1 and TRBJ2-1, is KAGVTQTPRYLIKTRGQQVTLSCSPISGHRSVSWYQQTPGQGLQFLFEYFSETQRNKGNFPGRFSGRQFSNSRSEMNVSTLELGDSALYLCATSKGELLFGEQFFGPGTRLTVL.

This clone appeared once. The chain employs TRBV6-5 and TRBJ2-2; no firm D call. The germline V and J ends were trimmed by 1 base and 4 bases, with 13 bases remaining between them. The CDR3 is 16 residues long. The germline V gene encodes CDR1 MNHEY and CDR2 SVGAGI. Here the CDR3 reads CASSYLSLEPTGELFF. CDR3 DNA sequence: TGTGCCAGCAGTTACTTGTCCTTGGAGCCCACCGGGGAGCTGTTTTTT.

This clone was detected only once. The chain joins TRBV6-5 to TRBJ2-7; the D gene is possibly TRBD1 (5 bases). V was trimmed by 10 bases and J by 0 bases, leaving 16 bases between them. This CDR3 has 14 residues. Germline CDR1 and CDR2: MNHEY and SVGAGI. CDR3 residues: CATKQDPSSYEQYF. The CDR3 DNA reads TGTGCCACCAAACAGGACCCTTCCTCCTACGAGCAGTACTTC.